This TCR beta chain was identified during a study of blood T cell repertoires in COVID-19. Background on the study: From the United States, Italy and Spain came samples of acute and convalescent COVID-19.

Study processing details: Amplification with reference gene primers provided the estimates of nucleated cell counts. Some clones are missing from TCRdb's copy, which holds only in-frame ones; the method was immunoSEQ multiplex PCR. V, J and clone size derive from that table, while D and trimming were established from the DNA sequence. Among more than 200,000 clones listed, around 86% were seen once. From germline, CDR1 is SGHTA and CDR2 FQGNSA. The CDR3 extends over 17 amino acids. Deletions cut 0 bases from V and 3 bases from J, with 16 bases between. The sequenced material came from peripheral blood. The chain employs TRBV7-2 and TRBJ2-3; TRBD2 is a possible D gene (5 bases). The source is an older man with acute or convalescent COVID-19. DNA of the CDR3: TGTGCCAGCAGCTTAGCTCGTCGGGGAATTAGGACAGATACGCAGTATTTT. Protein sequence: CASSLARRGIRTDTQYF.